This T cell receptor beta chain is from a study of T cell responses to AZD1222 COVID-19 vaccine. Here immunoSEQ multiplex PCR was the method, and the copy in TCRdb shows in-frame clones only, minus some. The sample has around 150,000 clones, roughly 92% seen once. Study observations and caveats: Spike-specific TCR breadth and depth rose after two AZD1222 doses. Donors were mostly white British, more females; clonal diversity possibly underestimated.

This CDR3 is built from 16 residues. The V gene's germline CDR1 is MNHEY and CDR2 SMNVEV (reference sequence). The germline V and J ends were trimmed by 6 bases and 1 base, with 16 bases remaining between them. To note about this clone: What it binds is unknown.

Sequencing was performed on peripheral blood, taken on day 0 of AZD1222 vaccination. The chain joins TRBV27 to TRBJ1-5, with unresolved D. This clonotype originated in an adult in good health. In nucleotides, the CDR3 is TGTGCCAGCAGGCGGGAGGGCCGAGCAAGCAATCAGCCCCAGCATTTT. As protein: CASRREGRASNQPQHF.